Listed below are T cell receptor beta chains from one sample, sequenced in a study of blood T cell repertoires in COVID-19. The protocol was immunoSEQ multiplex PCR, while the TCRdb copy is restricted to in-frame clones and leaves out a portion. This sample carries 150,000 or so clones, about four fifths of them seen once, and the ten largest clones take 9.2%. The sample comprised PBMCs or T cells enriched from blood (not recorded which). All receptors derive from a man aged 50 to 60 who had recovered from COVID-19. CDR3s include the opening cysteine and the closing phenylalanine or tryptophan. Fields, in order: J gene, V gene, CDR3 protein.

>TRBJ1-6|TRBV3-1/TRBV3-2
CASSLQGHNSPLHF
>TRBJ2-2|TRBV27
CASSIHRGTGELFF
>TRBJ2-7|TRBV7-8
CASRERATYEQYF
>TRBJ2-5|TRBV18
CASSPNGLPGETQYF
>TRBJ2-3|TRBV7-7
CASSLEPGRAEDTQYF
>TRBJ2-7|TRBV5-1
CASSLRTGGYYEQYF
>TRBJ1-1|TRBV11-2
CASREKDRGHMNTEAFF
>TRBJ2-7|TRBV20-1
CSASRLAGGSYEQYF
>TRBJ2-3|TRBV7-2
CASSLALTGGPDTQYF
>TRBJ1-1|TRBV21-1
CASSKVRRLHPLQGVAPHTEAFF
>TRBJ1-2|TRBV7-2
CASSPLGDREGNTF
>TRBJ2-7|TRBV19
CASSERQGYEQYF
>TRBJ2-7|TRBV5-4
CASSRLTGVPYEQYF
>TRBJ1-4|TRBV4-2
CASSLTNGQVGPTNEKLFF
>TRBJ1-4|TRBV18
CASSEQGARNEKLFF
>TRBJ1-1|TRBV18
CASSPQGKGNTEAFF
>TRBJ1-5|TRBV5-1
CASSLGAENQPQHF
>TRBJ2-7|TRBV5-5
CASSDRAYEQYF
>TRBJ2-7|TRBV24-1
CATIGSAVDLCEQYF
>TRBJ1-2|TRBV28
CASSVPAGIVNYGYTF
>TRBJ2-5|TRBV7-2
CASSLAEREAQYF
>TRBJ1-1|TRBV10-1
CASSDNWNTEAFF
>TRBJ2-1|TRBV6-2/TRBV6-3
CASSDRGGINEQFF
>TRBJ1-5|TRBV30
CAWSLTGMGQPQHF
>TRBJ1-6|TRBV4-3
CASSQDQGTSPLHF
>TRBJ1-3|TRBV19
CASELNSGNTIYF
>TRBJ2-7|TRBV11-1
CASSLSGGGARYEQYF
>TRBJ2-2|TRBV2
CASSEEDRLGTGELFF